One and the same sample provided the 10 T cell receptor beta chains below, sequenced in a study of Ad26.COV2.S vaccination and SARS-CoV-2 variants. Assay: immunoSEQ multiplex PCR; the TCRdb copy retains only in-frame clones and omits some. The sample yields around 300,000 clones, around 89% seen once. Treatment here: about 20 received Ad26.COV2.S at low or high dose, single or two shots; a few received placebo; per-sample allocation not given. Repertoires come from day 63 after the first vaccine or placebo injection. This sample comprised peripheral blood, obtained in a trial of Ad26.COV2.S vaccine versus placebo. These receptors all come from a person aged 18-65 years who received the Ad26.COV2.S COVID-19 vaccine or a placebo.

As concerns this clone: Other DNA sequences in the sample encode the same CDR3. V usage is TRBV18 and J usage is TRBJ1-1; D call uncertain. This CDR3 region has 13 residues. Germline assignment: CDR1 KGHSH and CDR2 LQKENI. V was trimmed by 6 bases and J by 1 base, leaving 9 bases between them. DNA of the CDR3: TGTGCCAGCTCCCCTACTACGAACACTGAAGCTTTCTTT. Translated: CASSPTTNTEAFF.

This clone was observed a handful of times. CDR3 bases: TGTGCCAGCAGCTACCCAAGAGGGGGAACCGGGGAGCTGTTTTTT. This sequence encodes CASSYPRGGTGELFF. The chain links TRBV2 to TRBJ2-2; D may be TRBD1 (6 bases). The V gene lost 6 bases and the J gene lost 5 bases, with 16 bases spanning the gap. Germline CDR1 and CDR2: SNHLY and FYNNEI. CDR3 length: 15 amino acids.

The V gene is TRBV12-3 or TRBV12-4, the J gene TRBJ1-2, with D unclear. Trimming left V 6 bases short and J 3 bases short, with 11 bases between. The length of the CDR3 is 13 residues. The CDR3 sequence is CASSPETDYGYTF. The CDR3 coding sequence is TGTGCCAGCAGCCCCGAGACGGACTATGGCTACACCTTC.

The chain has TRBV14 and TRBJ1-5, with 8 bases that match TRBD1. V lost 4 bases, J lost 2 bases, and 7 bases stayed unmatched. Germline values: CDR1 SGHDN, CDR2 FVKESK. This CDR3 has 16 residues. CDR3 sequence reads: CASSLQGARGNQPQHF. CDR3 DNA: TGTGCCAGCAGCCTGCAGGGGGCTAGGGGCAATCAGCCCCAGCATTTT.

Concerning this clone: A junction boundary mismatches the germline segment, possibly from a read error. This same CDR3 is encoded by further DNA sequences in the sample. This chain joins TRBV18 and TRBJ2-7; D possibly uses TRBD1 or TRBD2 (6 bases each). The CDR3 extends over 16 amino acids. Germline values: CDR1 KGHSH, CDR2 LQKENI. Here the CDR3 reads CASSPLEGVHSYEQYF. Here the CDR3 DNA reads TGTGCCAGCTCACCACTGGAGGGGGTTCACTCCTACGAGCAGTATTTC.

The V and J genes are TRBV18 and TRBJ1-5; unclear D gene. CDR1 KGHSH and CDR2 LQKENI come from the germline V gene. V was trimmed by 5 bases and J by 0 bases, leaving 11 bases between them. CDR3 length: 15 amino acids. For the CDR3, the DNA is TGTGCCAGCTCATCGGGTTTCCTTAGCAATCAGCCCCAGCATTTT. Protein: CASSSGFLSNQPQHF. The full variable domain, completed using reference TRBV18 and TRBJ1-5, is NAGVMQNPRHLVRRRGQEARLRCSPMKGHSHVYWYRQLPEEGLKFMVYLQKENIIDESGMPKERFSAEFPKEGPSILRIQQVVRGDSAAYFCASSSGFLSNQPQHFGDGTRLSIL.

The CDR3 protein is CASRLAQSPVQPAKQYF. The CDR3 DNA follows: TGTGCAAGTCGCTTAGCCCAATCTCCCGTTCAGCCCGCCAAGCAGTACTTC. The chain is built from TRBV12-2 and TRBJ2-7. TRBV12-2 is assigned pseudogene status. The CDR3 has 17 amino acids.

The chain combines TRBV7-2 with TRBJ1-6; no firm D call. V was shortened by 1 base and J by 5 bases, with 9 bases between the two germline ends. The germline gives CDR1 SGHTA, CDR2 FQGNSA. This CDR3 contains 15 residues. As DNA, the CDR3 is TGTGCCAGCAGCTTAGATTTTAGCAATAATTCACCCCTCCACTTT. Translation: CASSLDFSNNSPLHF.

V usage is TRBV2 and J usage is TRBJ1-2; D remains ambiguous. This CDR3 comprises 13 residues. The V and J ends lost 4 bases and 7 bases respectively, with 13 bases between them. Germline values: CDR1 SNHLY, CDR2 FYNNEI. The CDR3 sequence is CASSGAWGAGYTF. The DNA for the CDR3 is TGTGCCAGCAGTGGGGCTTGGGGTGCTGGCTACACCTTC.

This clone occurred a few times. This sample also contains other DNA sequences that code for the same CDR3. J is TRBJ2-7 and V is TRBV10-3; 12 bases match TRBD2. V gave up 2 bases and J gave up 4 bases; unmatched junction bases: 6. CDR1 is ENHRY and CDR2 is SYGVKD in the germline V gene. The CDR3 is made up of 16 amino acids. The CDR3 nucleotides read TGTGCCATCAGTGAGGGAGGACTAGCGGGACAATACGAGCAGTACTTC. It codes for CAISEGGLAGQYEQYF.